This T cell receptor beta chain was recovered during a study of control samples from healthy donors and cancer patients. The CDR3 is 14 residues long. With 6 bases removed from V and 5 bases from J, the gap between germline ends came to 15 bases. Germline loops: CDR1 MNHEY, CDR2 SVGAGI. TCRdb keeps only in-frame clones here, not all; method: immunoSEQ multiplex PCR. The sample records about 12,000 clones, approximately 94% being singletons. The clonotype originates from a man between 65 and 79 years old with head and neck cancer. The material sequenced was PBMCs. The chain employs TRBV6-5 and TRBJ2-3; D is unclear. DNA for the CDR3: TGTGCCAGCAGCCTAAATGGCGCTCGAGATACGCAGTATTTT. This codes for CASSLNGARDTQYF.